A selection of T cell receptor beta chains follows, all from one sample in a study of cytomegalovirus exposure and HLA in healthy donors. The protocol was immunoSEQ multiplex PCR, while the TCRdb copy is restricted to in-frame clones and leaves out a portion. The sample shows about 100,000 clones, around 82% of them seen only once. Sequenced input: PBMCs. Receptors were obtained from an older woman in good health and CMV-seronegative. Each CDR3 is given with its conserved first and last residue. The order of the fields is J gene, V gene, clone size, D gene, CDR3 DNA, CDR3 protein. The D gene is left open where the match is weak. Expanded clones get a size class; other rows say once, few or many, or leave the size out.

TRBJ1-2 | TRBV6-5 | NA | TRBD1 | TGTGCCAGCAGTTACTCGACCGGGGACAGGGGCTGGGGCTACACCTTC | CASSYSTGDRGWGYTF
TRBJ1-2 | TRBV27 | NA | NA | TGTGCCAGCAGTTTAGGCCCCCTGGGCCATGGCTACACCTTC | CASSLGPLGHGYTF
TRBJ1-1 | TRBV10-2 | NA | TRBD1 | TGCGCCAGCAGTAGGACAGGGGGCGCGGAAACTGAAGCTTTCTTT | CASSRTGGAETEAFF
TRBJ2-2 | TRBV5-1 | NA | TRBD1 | TGCGCCAGCAGCTTGGTTCAGGGGGCCGGGGAGCTGTTTTTT | CASSLVQGAGELFF
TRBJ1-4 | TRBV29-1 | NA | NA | TGCAGCGTCGGTTATCGGAGCGCAACTAATGAAAAACTGTTTTTT | CSVGYRSATNEKLFF
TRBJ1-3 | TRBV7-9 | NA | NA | TGTGCCAGCAGCTTAGGCACTTGGCGGAACACCATATATTTT | CASSLGTWRNTIYF
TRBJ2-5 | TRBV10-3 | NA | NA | TGTGCCATCAGTGTCAGACACAGGGTTGGGGAGACCCAGTACTTC | CAISVRHRVGETQYF
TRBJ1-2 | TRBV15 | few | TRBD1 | TGTGCCACCAGCAGAGAGGGACAGGGGGCCTATGGCTACACCTTC | CATSREGQGAYGYTF
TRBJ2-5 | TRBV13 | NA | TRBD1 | TGTGCCAGCAGCTCACGGGACAGGGTAACAGAGACCCAGTACTTC | CASSSRDRVTETQYF
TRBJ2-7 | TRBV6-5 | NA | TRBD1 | TGTGCCAGCAGTTTCGGACAGGGCCCCTACGAGCAGTACTTC | CASSFGQGPYEQYF
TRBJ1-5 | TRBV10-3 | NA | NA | TGTGCCATCAGTGACAGGGGCGATAGCAATCAGCCCCAGCATTTT | CAISDRGDSNQPQHF
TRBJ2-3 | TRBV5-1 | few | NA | TGCGCCAGCAGCCCGGGGCCCAGCGGGAGCACAGATACGCAGTATTTT | CASSPGPSGSTDTQYF
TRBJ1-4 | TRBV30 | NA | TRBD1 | TGTGCCTGGAGTAGGGACAGTTCTGAAAAACTGTTTTTT | CAWSRDSSEKLFF
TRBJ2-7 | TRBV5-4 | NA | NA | TGTGCCAGCAGCTTGGTCGGACAAAGGAACGAGCAGTACTTC | CASSLVGQRNEQYF
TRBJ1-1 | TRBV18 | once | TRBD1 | TGTGCCAGCTCACCCCAGGGACAGGGGCCGATTTTGAACACTGAAGCTTTCTTT | CASSPQGQGPILNTEAFF
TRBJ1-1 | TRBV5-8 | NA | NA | TGTGCCAGCAGTGTCGGGGTGGGCACTGAAGCTTTCTTT | CASSVGVGTEAFF
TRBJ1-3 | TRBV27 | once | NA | TGTGCCAGCAGTCGATATCCTCCGGACTCAAATTCTGGAAACACCATATATTTT | CASSRYPPDSNSGNTIYF
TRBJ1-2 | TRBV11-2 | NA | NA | TGTGCCAGCAGCTCCTTCGGAGGGACGGACGGCTACACCTTC | CASSSFGGTDGYTF
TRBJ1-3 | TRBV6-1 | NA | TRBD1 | TGTGCCAGCAGTGTTCTAAAACCGAGGACAGGGGCTGGAAACACCATATATTTT | CASSVLKPRTGAGNTIYF